A selection of T cell receptor beta chains follows, all from one sample in a study of blood T cell repertoires in COVID-19. Measured with immunoSEQ multiplex PCR; TCRdb has only the in-frame clones, and not every one. The repertoire has roughly 250,000 clones, approximately 80% of them found once; the top ten carry approximately 9.4%. The sample was peripheral blood. Receptors were obtained from an elderly woman with acute or convalescent COVID-19. Both conserved end residues are part of each CDR3. A D gene is named only where the DNA matches it firmly. The size entry is marked missing in some rows and otherwise reads once, few, many or a size class.

J | V | D | size | DNA | CDR3
TRBJ1-1 | TRBV19 | NA | once | TGTGCCAGTAGGTCCGTTAGGAGAGACACTGAAGCTTTCTTT | CASRSVRRDTEAFF
TRBJ2-7 | TRBV15 | TRBD1 | NA | TGTGCCACGGGACAGAAGACCCGCTACGAGCAGTACTTC | CATGQKTRYEQYF
TRBJ1-5 | TRBV28 | NA | NA | TGTGCCATCCGATCGGGGGGGAGCAATCAGCCCCAGCATTTT | CAIRSGGSNQPQHF
TRBJ1-2 | TRBV14 | NA | NA | TGTGCCAGCAGTGAACAGCCGGACTATGGCTACACCTTC | CASSEQPDYGYTF
TRBJ1-6 | TRBV19 | NA | NA | TGTGCCAGTAGTATCCGCCAGGCTAATTCACCCCTCCACTTT | CASSIRQANSPLHF
TRBJ1-4 | TRBV6-5 | NA | NA | TGTGCCAGCAGTTCCCGATTGGGGGCAAATGAAAAACTGTTTTTT | CASSSRLGANEKLFF
TRBJ1-4 | TRBV7-3 | TRBD1 | few | TGTGCCAGCAGCTCTCCGGGACAGATTAATGAAAAACTGTTTTTT | CASSSPGQINEKLFF
TRBJ1-2 | TRBV6-5 | NA | NA | TGTGCCAGCAGCTCCCCGGGGGGAAGGCGCGGCTACACCTTC | CASSSPGGRRGYTF
TRBJ2-5 | TRBV5-1 | TRBD2 | NA | TGCGCCAGCAGCCCTACGGGGGGCCAAGAGACCCAGTACTTC | CASSPTGGQETQYF
TRBJ2-2 | TRBV2 | NA | NA | TGTGCCAGCAGTGAAAAGCCGAGGGACACCGGGGAGCTGTTTTTT | CASSEKPRDTGELFF
TRBJ2-1 | TRBV9 | TRBD1 | NA | TGTGCCAGCAGCGTAGCTGGGGACAGGGTAGGTGAGCAGTTCTTC | CASSVAGDRVGEQFF
TRBJ1-1 | TRBV3-1/TRBV3-2 | TRBD1 | NA | TGTGCCAGCAGCCAATCTGACAGGGGCACTGAAGCTTTCTTT | CASSQSDRGTEAFF
TRBJ1-1 | TRBV2 | TRBD1 | NA | TGTGCCAGCAGTGGACAGGGAGGAAACACTGAAGCTTTCTTT | CASSGQGGNTEAFF
TRBJ1-5 | TRBV6-1 | TRBD1 | NA | TGTGCCAGCAGTGGACAGGGGGGCTATAGCAATCAGCCCCAGCATTTT | CASSGQGGYSNQPQHF
TRBJ1-5 | TRBV28 | TRBD1 | NA | TGTGCCAGCAGTCCGCCGGGACAGGGCTATCAGCCCCAGCATTTT | CASSPPGQGYQPQHF
TRBJ2-2 | TRBV21-1 | NA | few | TGTGCCAGCAGCCAAGGGCAGGGGCACACCGGGGAGCTGTTTTTT | CASSQGQGHTGELFF
TRBJ2-5 | TRBV5-1 | TRBD1 | NA | TGCGCCAGCAGCTTACAGGGGTCCCAAGAGACCCAGTACTTC | CASSLQGSQETQYF
TRBJ1-2 | TRBV7-9 | TRBD1 | once | TGTGCCAGCAGCTGGGGGACAGGCTATGGCTACACCTTC | CASSWGTGYGYTF
TRBJ1-1 | TRBV5-3 | TRBD1 | NA | TGTGCCAGAAGCCCCACCCGGGACAGTTTGAACACTGAAGCTTTCTTT | CARSPTRDSLNTEAFF
TRBJ1-6 | TRBV2 | TRBD1 | NA | TGTGCCAGCAGGACACAGGGGGTGGGCAATTCACCCCTCCACTTT | CASRTQGVGNSPLHF
TRBJ1-6 | TRBV5-6 | NA | NA | TGTGCCAGCAGCTTGGTGCGTTCACCCCTCCACTTT | CASSLVRSPLHF
TRBJ1-3 | TRBV7-9 | TRBD1 | NA | TGTGCCAGCAGCGTCGACAGGGTGTCTGGAAACACCATATATTTT | CASSVDRVSGNTIYF